What follows are 16 T cell receptor beta chains derived from one specimen sequenced in a study of beta chain features in type 1 diabetes. Expressed TCRB transcripts got sequenced, as all isolated RNA was reverse transcribed. Repertoires were generated with immunoSEQ multiplex PCR, while TCRdb's copy carries only in-frame clones and drops some. The table lists 900,000 or so clones, roughly 17% of them singletons. Sequences were obtained from naive CD4+ T cells from blood. The receptors were sampled from a woman under 30 in good health.

The chain combines TRBV6-5 with TRBJ1-1; weak D call: TRBD1 (5 bases). The CDR3 has 13 residues. The V end lost 5 bases, the J end lost 1 base, and 8 bases lay between the germline ends. Germline V lookup: CDR1 MNHEY, CDR2 SVGAGI. CDR3 loop: CASSTRGNTEAFF. For the CDR3, the DNA is TGTGCCAGCAGTACTAGGGGGAACACTGAAGCTTTCTTT.

This clone came up a few times. The gene calls are TRBV6-5 and TRBJ2-7; maybe TRBD2 (7 bases). This CDR3 is built from 14 residues. Germline-derived CDR1 and CDR2 are MNHEY and SVGAGI. The V and J ends lost 0 bases and 6 bases respectively, with 12 bases between them. The DNA of the CDR3 is TGTGCCAGCAGTTACTCGACCGGGGGGCGCGAGCAGTACTTC. The encoded protein is CASSYSTGGREQYF.

The chain carries TRBV5-1 and TRBJ2-1, with D tentatively TRBD1 or TRBD2 (5 bases each). Between the trimmed V and J ends, which lost 3 bases and 4 bases, there was a span of 14 bases. The CDR3 runs to 15 residues. Germline V lookup: CDR1 SGHRS, CDR2 YFSETQ. Here the CDR3 reads CASSYSGTSYNEQFF. As DNA, the CDR3 is TGCGCCAGCAGCTATTCCGGGACCTCATACAATGAGCAGTTCTTC.

This clone was recorded a few times. The chain combines TRBV15 with TRBJ2-2; TRBD2 aligns across 14 bases. Germline V CDR1 and CDR2: LNHNV, YYDKDF (reference sequence). Trimming took 0 bases from V and 5 from J; bases not matched to a gene: 5. The CDR3 runs to 18 residues. CDR3 coding DNA: TGTGCCACCAGCAGAGACGGACTAGCGGGAGGTGGTACCGGGGAGCTGTTTTTT. This encodes CATSRDGLAGGGTGELFF.

The chain links TRBV19 to TRBJ1-2, with TRBD1 matching 8 bases. The CDR3 totals 15 residues. The germline CDR1 and CDR2 sequences are LNHDA and SQIVND (reference sequence). The V segment lost 3 bases and the J segment 6 bases; nucleotides outside the gene matches: 9. CDR3 sequence: CASSIVIQGADGYTF. The CDR3, as DNA: TGTGCCAGTAGTATTGTGATCCAGGGGGCGGATGGCTACACCTTC. Looking up the rest from reference TRBV19 and TRBJ1-2 gives the full variable domain: DGGITQSPKYLFRKEGQNVTLSCEQNLNHDAMYWYRQDPGQGLRLIYYSQIVNDFQKGDIAEGYSVSREKKESFPLTVTSAQKNPTAFYLCASSIVIQGADGYTFGSGTRLTVV.

The rearrangement joins TRBV27 to TRBJ2-1; D remains unclear. Germline values: CDR1 MNHEY, CDR2 SMNVEV (reference sequence). The CDR3 runs to 14 residues. Trimming stripped 3 bases from V and 8 bases from J, with 14 bases between. Here the CDR3 DNA reads TGTGCCAGCAGTTTGAAAGGCCTAGGCTATGAGCAGTTCTTC. As protein: CASSLKGLGYEQFF.

This clone was picked up a small number of times. V usage is TRBV6-6 and J usage is TRBJ1-5; TRBD1 matches 8 bases. The germline V gene has CDR1 MNHNY and CDR2 SVGAGI (reference sequence). V was clipped by 6 bases and J by 4 bases; unmatched bases: 8. This CDR3 is 15 amino acids long. In DNA, the CDR3 is TGTGCCAGCAGGTCGACAGGGGAGGGGAATCAGCCCCAGCATTTT. Translation gives CASRSTGEGNQPQHF.

V gene TRBV6-5 combines with J gene TRBJ2-1, with D perhaps TRBD1 (5 bases). Germline assignment: CDR1 MNHEY and CDR2 SVGAGI. Trimming removed 2 bases at V and 9 bases at J, with 17 bases between. CDR3 length: 15 amino acids. The CDR3 bases are TGTGCCAGCAGTTACCGCTCACGACAGTCGGGTGAGCAGTTCTTC. This codes for CASSYRSRQSGEQFF.

The rearrangement joins TRBV27 to TRBJ2-3, with no clear D. V gave up 2 bases and J gave up 0 bases, with 9 bases separating them. Germline loops: CDR1 MNHEY, CDR2 SMNVEV (reference sequence). This CDR3 comprises 15 residues. The CDR3 loop reads CASSLRAASTDTQYF. In nucleotides, the CDR3 is TGTGCCAGCAGTTTACGGGCGGCTAGCACAGATACGCAGTATTTT.

The chain is built from TRBV11-3 and TRBJ2-1; 7 nucleotides align to TRBD2. CDR3 length: 14 residues. CDR1 is SGHNT and CDR2 is YENEEA in the germline V gene. Germline trimming cut 0 bases from V and 9 bases from J; bases unmatched to any gene: 5. The CDR3 region is CASSLEAGVSEQFF. CDR3 nucleotide sequence: TGTGCCAGCAGCTTAGAGGCGGGAGTGAGTGAGCAGTTCTTC.

The V and J genes are TRBV7-2 and TRBJ2-7; D gene uncertain. The germline gives CDR1 SGHTA, CDR2 FQGNSA. The CDR3 length is 11 residues. Trimming removed 5 bases from V and 6 bases from J, with 8 bases in between. CDR3 sequence (DNA): TGTGCCAGCAGCCAGGCCGGCGAGCAGTACTTC. The encoded protein is CASSQAGEQYF. The whole variable domain, remainder taken from reference TRBV7-2 and TRBJ2-7, is GAGVSQSPSNKVTEKGKDVELRCDPISGHTALYWYRQSLGQGLEFLIYFQGNSAPDKSGLPSDRFSAERTGGSVSTLTIQRTQQEDSAVYLCASSQAGEQYFGPGTRLTVT.

The sample holds a few counts of this clone. The chain links TRBV5-1 to TRBJ2-3; 14 nucleotides align to TRBD2. Germline-derived CDR1 and CDR2 are SGHRS and YFSETQ. V was pared by 1 base and J by 4 bases, with 8 bases of the junction left unmatched. The CDR3 consists of 18 residues. CDR3 amino acids: CASSLRGLAGVPPDTQYF. CDR3 nucleotide sequence: TGCGCCAGCAGCTTGAGGGGACTAGCGGGAGTTCCCCCAGATACGCAGTATTTT. The full variable domain, with the rest looked up from reference TRBV5-1 and TRBJ2-3, is KAGVTQTPRYLIKTRGQQVTLSCSPISGHRSVSWYQQTPGQGLQFLFEYFSETQRNKGNFPGRFSGRQFSNSRSEMNVSTLELGDSALYLCASSLRGLAGVPPDTQYFGPGTRLTVL.

This clone has more than one count but fewer than ten. The V gene is TRBV7-9, the J gene TRBJ1-2; no firm D call. Germline CDR1 SEHNR, CDR2 FQNEAQ (reference sequence). There are 14 residues in the CDR3. Deletions cut 3 bases from V and 7 bases from J, with 15 bases between. The CDR3 bases are TGTGCCAGCAGCTTCCGACGCGTCCTTTTTGGCTACACCTTC. Its translation is CASSFRRVLFGYTF.

CDR3 nucleotide sequence: TGTGCCAGCACCGAAACTAGCGGGAGTAGGACAGATACGCAGTATTTT. Protein: CASTETSGSRTDTQYF. The V and J genes are TRBV6-6 and TRBJ2-3; 11 nucleotides match TRBD2. Germline values: CDR1 MNHNY, CDR2 SVGAGI (reference sequence). With 7 bases clipped from V and 3 bases from J, the junction kept 9 bases outside the gene matches. The CDR3 is 16 residues long.

The rearrangement joins TRBV28 to TRBJ2-7, with a tentative D call TRBD1 (5 bases). This CDR3 comprises 15 residues. V lost 2 bases, J lost 3 bases, and 14 bases lay in between. CDR1 and CDR2 (germline): MDHEN, SYDVKM. Written as DNA, the CDR3 is TGTGCCAGCAGTTTAGGGATAGGGGCCCACTACGAGCAGTACTTC. Protein: CASSLGIGAHYEQYF. Filled out from reference TRBV28 and TRBJ2-7, the complete variable domain reads DVKVTQSSRYLVKRTGEKVFLECVQDMDHENMFWYRQDPGLGLRLIYFSYDVKMKEKGDIPEGYSVSREKKERFSLILESASTNQTSMYLCASSLGIGAHYEQYFGPGTRLTVT.

This clone was observed a few times. The same CDR3 is also encoded by other DNA sequences in this sample. The V gene is TRBV5-1, the J gene TRBJ2-5; D is perhaps TRBD2 (5 bases). V gave up 4 bases and J gave up 5 bases, with 6 bases separating them. Germline lookup yields CDR1 SGHRS and CDR2 YFSETQ. This CDR3 has 11 residues. CDR3 sequence: CASSPGETQYF. DNA for the CDR3: TGCGCCAGCAGCCCGGGGGAGACCCAGTACTTC.